These 24 T cell receptor beta chains share one sample of origin, sequenced in a study of neurological immune-mediated disorders. MiXCR was run by TCRdb on the 5' RACE reads, yielding one entry per CDR3 protein. The sample contains just under 60,000 distinct CDR3 sequences, approximately 3.5% of which appear only once. The sequencing input was PBMCs. These receptor sequences come from a woman aged 30 to 39 with multiple sclerosis.

Many counts were recorded for this clonotype. J is TRBJ1-3 and V is TRBV5-6, with D unclear. V lost 1 base, J lost 2 bases, and 13 bases lay in between. CDR1 is SGHDT, CDR2 YYEEEE, per germline. The CDR3 is 16 amino acids. Here the CDR3 DNA reads TGTGCCAGCAGCTTGTACGTCTCGCCCGCTGGAAACACCATATATTTT. Its translation: CASSLYVSPAGNTIYF.

The sample holds many counts of this clonotype. The chain is built from TRBV20-1 and TRBJ2-5; 12 positions match TRBD2. Germline lookup yields CDR1 DFQATT and CDR2 SNEGSKA (reference sequence). The CDR3 totals 16 residues. The J segment lost 5 bases and the V segment lost 5 bases, leaving 12 bases of the junction unmatched. The CDR3 DNA reads TGCAGTGCTCCCCCCCAGACTAGCGGGAGTTTGGAGACCCAGTACTTC. This sequence encodes CSAPPQTSGSLETQYF.

At least ten counts were recorded for this clonotype. The chain joins TRBV10-3 to TRBJ2-2; no definite D call. Per germline, CDR1 ENHRY and CDR2 SYGVKD. The CDR3 has 15 residues. V was shortened by 4 bases and J by 6 bases, with 15 bases between the two germline ends. CDR3 sequence: CAISAGGNGPGELFF. The CDR3, as DNA: TGTGCCATCAGTGCAGGTGGTAATGGACCCGGGGAGCTGTTTTTT.

This clonotype has at least ten counts. This chain connects TRBV11-2 to TRBJ2-1; tentatively, D is TRBD1 (6 bases). This CDR3 spans 15 amino acids. Germline V CDR1 and CDR2: SGHAT, FQNNGV. V was clipped by 5 bases and J by 7 bases, with 18 bases between them. The CDR3 DNA sequence: TGTGCCAGCAGCGTCAGGGGAAAGATCCTTAATGAGCAGTTCTTC. It is translated as CASSVRGKILNEQFF.

This clonotype was counted many times. The chain is built from TRBV20-1 and TRBJ2-3; D gene unclear. CDR1 is DFQATT and CDR2 is SNEGSKA in the germline V gene (reference sequence). CDR3 length: 15 residues. Between the trimmed V and J ends, which lost 5 bases and 0 bases, there was a span of 15 bases. In DNA form, the CDR3 reads TGCAGTGCTGGAACTCTGACAACTAGCACAGATACGCAGTATTTT. Residues: CSAGTLTTSTDTQYF.

At least ten counts were recorded for this clonotype. This rearrangement joins TRBV14 to TRBJ2-7; D is possibly TRBD2 (6 bases). The CDR3 runs 13 residues. V was cut by 0 bases and J by 6 bases, with 9 bases left in between. Germline-derived CDR1 and CDR2 are SGHDN and FVKESK. CDR3 protein: CASSQELAGEQYF. The CDR3 region has the DNA TGTGCCAGCAGCCAAGAACTAGCAGGCGAGCAGTACTTC. Together with reference TRBV14 and TRBJ2-7, the CDR3 gives the full variable domain: EAGVTQFPSHSVIEKGQTVTLRCDPISGHDNLYWYRRVMGKEIKFLLHFVKESKQDESGMPNNRFLAERTGGTYSTLKVQPAELEDSGVYFCASSQELAGEQYFGPGTRLTVT.

This clonotype was counted many times. The chain couples TRBV15 to TRBJ2-2, with D possibly TRBD1 on 6 matching bases. Germline V gives CDR1 LNHNV, CDR2 YYDKDF (reference sequence). The V and J ends lost 3 bases and 6 bases respectively, with 11 bases between them. The CDR3 length is 14 residues. DNA of the CDR3: TGTGCCACCAGCAGGGAACAGGGTCCCGGGGAGCTGTTTTTT. This codes for CATSREQGPGELFF.

In this sample, this clonotype turned up a few times. The chain has TRBV20-1 and TRBJ2-1; 11 bases match TRBD1. Trimming cost V 6 bases and J 4 bases; bases outside gene matches: 8. There are 15 residues in the CDR3. The germline V gene encodes CDR1 DFQATT and CDR2 SNEGSKA (reference sequence). In nucleotides, the CDR3 is TGCAGTGCCCCCCCCCGGGACAGGGGGTACAATGAGCAGTTCTTC. Translating it yields CSAPPRDRGYNEQFF.

This clonotype was recorded at least ten times. The genes are TRBV5-1 and TRBJ2-1; D ambiguous. From germline, CDR1 is SGHRS and CDR2 YFSETQ. The ends were cut back, 5 bases at V and 0 bases at J, with 12 bases in the middle. CDR3 length: 15 residues. The CDR3 reads CASRPQPFSYNEQFF. The CDR3 DNA reads as TGCGCCAGCAGACCCCAGCCTTTCTCCTACAATGAGCAGTTCTTC.

As for this clonotype: One end of the junction does not line up with germline, which may come from a read error. The V call is TRBV3-1, the J call TRBJ2-3; D remains unclear. Germline CDR1 and CDR2: LGHDT and YNNKEL (reference sequence). This CDR3 has 14 residues. CDR3 amino acids: CDSSPRIEADTQYF. As DNA, the CDR3 is TGTGACAGCAGCCCTCGAATTGAGGCAGATACGCAGTATTTT.

This clonotype has at least ten counts. This chain links TRBV6-5 with TRBJ2-4; weak D call: TRBD1 (5 bases). Between the trimmed V and J ends, which lost 5 bases and 1 base, there was a span of 9 bases. Germline loops: CDR1 MNHEY, CDR2 SVGAGI. CDR3 length equals 14 residues. The CDR3: CASSRRAAKNIQYF. The CDR3 DNA reads TGTGCCAGCAGTCGCAGGGCGGCCAAAAACATTCAGTACTTC.

This clonotype was detected a few times. The chain combines TRBV5-5 with TRBJ2-1; 8 bases align to TRBD2. Germline V gives CDR1 SGHKS, CDR2 YYEKEE (reference sequence). After removal of 2 bases from V and 5 bases from J, the junction contained 9 bases not matched to a gene. This CDR3 has 16 amino acids. CDR3 DNA: TGTGCCAGCAGCTTTCTCCCGCCGGGACTAGACAATGAGCAGTTCTTC. Residues: CASSFLPPGLDNEQFF. Looking up the rest from reference TRBV5-5 and TRBJ2-1 gives the full variable domain: DAGVTQSPTHLIKTRGQQVTLRCSPISGHKSVSWYQQVLGQGPQFIFQYYEKEERGRGNFPDRFSARQFPNYSSELNVNALLLGDSALYLCASSFLPPGLDNEQFFGPGTRLTVL.

This clonotype was counted at least ten times. The chain uses TRBV7-3 and TRBJ2-5; 7 positions agree with TRBD2. The CDR3 has 15 amino acids. CDR1 is SGHTA and CDR2 is FQGTGA in the germline V gene. After removal of 5 bases from V and 5 bases from J, the junction contained 11 bases not matched to a gene. Here the CDR3 reads CASSPLGGAGETQYF. In DNA, the CDR3 is TGTGCCAGCAGCCCCTTGGGAGGGGCTGGGGAGACCCAGTACTTC.

This clonotype was recorded at least ten times. As DNA, the CDR3 is TGCAGTGCTCTCCAACCGGGACAATGGATTGGCTACACCTTC. Amino acid sequence: CSALQPGQWIGYTF. This rearrangement joins TRBV20-1 to TRBJ1-2; a possible D gene is TRBD1 (6 bases). CDR1 is DFQATT, CDR2 SNEGSKA, per germline (reference sequence). V was cut by 5 bases and J by 7 bases, with 20 bases left in between. This CDR3 is built from 14 residues.

There are many counts of this clonotype. The chain joins TRBV27 to TRBJ2-6; D is undetermined. CDR3 length: 13 amino acids. The V gene lost 5 bases and the J gene lost 0 bases, with 2 bases spanning the gap. The germline V gene encodes CDR1 MNHEY and CDR2 SMNVEV (reference sequence). In DNA, the CDR3 is TGTGCCAGCAGTCGCTCTGGGGCCAACGTCCTGACTTTC. Protein product: CASSRSGANVLTF. The variable domain in full, completed from reference TRBV27 and TRBJ2-6, reads EAQVTQNPRYLITVTGKKLTVTCSQNMNHEYMSWYRQDPGLGLRQIYYSMNVEVTDKGDVPEGYKVSRKEKRNFPLILESPSPNQTSLYFCASSRSGANVLTFGAGSRLTVL.

The table lists this clonotype with many counts. This chain uses TRBV20-1 with TRBJ2-7; 7 bases fit TRBD1. Germline V gene sequence: CDR1 DFQATT, CDR2 SNEGSKA (reference sequence). This CDR3 has 13 amino acids. The junction had 3 bases not matched to a gene; V was cut back by 1 base and J by 3 bases. The CDR3 DNA is TGCAGTGCTAGAGGACAGGGCATCTACGAGCAGTACTTC. Translating gives CSARGQGIYEQYF.

This clonotype was observed at least ten times. The chain has TRBV27 and TRBJ2-3, with TRBD2 matching over 10 bases. Germline V gene lookup returns CDR1 MNHEY and CDR2 SMNVEV (reference sequence). Unmatched junction bases numbered 5, after V lost 6 bases and J lost 2 bases. The CDR3 totals 15 residues. In DNA, the CDR3 is TGTGCCAGCAGGCGAGCGGGGGGGCACACAGATACGCAGTATTTT. This encodes CASRRAGGHTDTQYF.

At least ten counts were recorded for this clonotype. The chain links TRBV5-1 to TRBJ2-3; possible D gene TRBD1, 6 bases. Germline loops: CDR1 SGHRS, CDR2 YFSETQ. Trimming left V 2 bases short and J 3 bases short, with 16 bases between. There are 16 residues in the CDR3. CDR3 in amino acids: CASSLTGTTSTDTQYF. The CDR3 DNA sequence: TGCGCCAGCAGCTTAACCGGGACAACCTCAACAGATACGCAGTATTTT.

This clonotype showed up many times. The germline gene is not matched at one end of the junction; a read error may be the cause. The chain has TRBV12-3 or TRBV12-4 and TRBJ1-5; TRBD1 is a possible D gene (5 bases). CDR3 length: 15 residues. DNA of the CDR3: TGTGCCAGCAGGGTAGGCGGGGCGAGGAATCAGCCCCAGAATTTT. Its translation: CASRVGGARNQPQNF.

In its sample, this clonotype was seen many times. The V call is TRBV20-1, the J call TRBJ1-6; the match to TRBD1 covers 8 bases. V dropped 6 bases and J dropped 8; count of bases not matched to a gene: 18. Per germline, CDR1 DFQATT and CDR2 SNEGSKA (reference sequence). This CDR3 contains 17 residues. The CDR3 region has the DNA TGCAGTGCCACCGGACAGGGAGGGGCATCTAGGTATTCACCCCTCCACTTT. Protein: CSATGQGGASRYSPLHF.

This clonotype was seen only a few times. The V gene is TRBV11-2, the J gene TRBJ2-3; 7 bases align to TRBD2. V gave up 2 bases and J gave up 0 bases; unmatched junction bases: 5. The germline CDR1 and CDR2 sequences are SGHAT and FQNNGV. There are 16 residues in the CDR3. CDR3 loop: CASSLLQAGSTDTQYF. The CDR3 bases are TGTGCCAGCAGCTTACTCCAAGCGGGGAGCACAGATACGCAGTATTTT.

The table lists this clonotype with many counts. The rearrangement joins TRBV6-5 to TRBJ2-7; a possible D gene is TRBD1 (5 bases). The CDR3 extends over 14 amino acids. From germline, CDR1 is MNHEY and CDR2 SVGAGI. V dropped 3 bases and J dropped 4 bases, with 13 bases sitting between them. The CDR3 spells CASSYQKRGYEQYF. The CDR3 DNA reads TGTGCCAGCAGTTATCAGAAAAGGGGTTACGAGCAGTACTTC.

This clonotype was recorded many times. The rearrangement uses TRBV6-2 or TRBV6-3 and TRBJ2-3; D unresolved. Trimming cost V 4 bases and J 2 bases, with 10 bases left between them. This CDR3 has 14 residues. Germline values: CDR1 MNHEY, CDR2 SVGEGT. CDR3 region: CASSSLTATDTQYF. The DNA of the CDR3 is TGTGCCAGCAGTTCTCTAACGGCCACAGATACGCAGTATTTT.

The sample holds many counts of this clonotype. The chain has TRBV20-1 and TRBJ2-2; a weak D match, TRBD2 (6 bases). V lost 2 bases and J 2 bases, leaving 12 bases between the germline ends. From germline, CDR1 is DFQATT and CDR2 SNEGSKA (reference sequence). CDR3 length: 15 residues. The CDR3 DNA reads as TGCAGTGCTAGAAACCCCGGGGGAAACACCGGGGAGCTGTTTTTT. Protein sequence: CSARNPGGNTGELFF.